This T cell receptor (beta chain) appears in the sequencing data of a study of T cell changes during pregnancy in multiple sclerosis. This clone was picked up one time. Data came from immunoSEQ multiplex PCR; TCRdb stores just in-frame clones and leaves some out. The repertoire holds under 20,000 clones, with 84% as singletons. The sample in question was CD8+ T cells from peripheral blood mononuclear cells, obtained in the second trimester of pregnancy. This receptor was obtained from a female donor in good health, enrolled as a control in a pregnancy study.

CDR3 sequence reads: CASSPRQGNVEAFF. The CDR3, as DNA: TGCGCCAGCAGCCCTCGACAAGGAAATGTTGAAGCTTTCTTT. The chain joins TRBV4-3 to TRBJ1-1, with unresolved D. Trimming cost V 4 bases and J 7 bases, with 16 bases left between them. This CDR3 region has 14 residues. Looked up from germline, CDR1 is LGHNA and CDR2 is YSLEER.